The sequence of this T cell receptor beta chain was determined in a study of vaccination effects on CD4 cells after COVID-19. Broader study findings: The study enrolled few convalescent patients and sampled no early post-infection timepoints.

Some clones are missing from TCRdb's copy, which holds only in-frame ones; the method was immunoSEQ multiplex PCR. The sample consists of roughly 45,000 clones, roughly 79% of them appearing once. This CDR3 is built from 21 residues. To note about this clone: Its antigen is not known.

In the ViraFEST assay, antigen-specific CD4+ clonotypes were identified by expansion after peptide-pool stimulation. Subsequent to a culture period of about ten days, CD4+ T cells were isolated. Vaccinated recipients, who were negative for nucleocapsid antibodies, had no history of SARS-CoV-2 infection. The sequencing here drew on CD4+ T cells from PBMCs cultured with SARS-CoV-2 spike peptides, taken before COVID-19 vaccination. The origin of this receptor is a human donor who received a COVID-19 vaccine. This chain links TRBV21-1 with TRBJ1-2; the table names TRBD1, a call not compared with the DNA. TRBV21-1 corresponds to a pseudogene. CDR3 bases: TGTGCCAGCAGAGTTCAAGGGGGCAAAAAGCCTACCCCTTACTACAACTATGGCTACACCTTC. It yields the protein CASRVQGGKKPTPYYNYGYTF.